Following are 25 T cell receptor beta chains from one sample sequenced in a study of blood T cell repertoires in COVID-19. The data were produced by immunoSEQ multiplex PCR, yet TCRdb's version contains in-frame clones alone and is incomplete. The repertoire holds some 130,000 clones, with 75% to 90% as singletons. The sequenced sample was peripheral blood. These receptors came from a human donor in a cohort sampled during active COVID-19.

The J gene is TRBJ1-1, the V gene TRBV7-9, with a possible D match to TRBD1 (6 bases). The CDR3 contains 14 residues. The V gene's germline CDR1 is SEHNR and CDR2 FQNEAQ (reference sequence). Trimming removed 2 bases from V and 4 bases from J, with 11 bases in between. The CDR3 sequence: CASSLLQGSTEAFF. CDR3 sequence (DNA): TGTGCCAGCAGCTTATTACAGGGAAGCACTGAAGCTTTCTTT.

The chain has TRBV27 and TRBJ2-5; D is unclear. The CDR3 length is 13 residues. The germline V gene encodes CDR1 MNHEY and CDR2 SMNVEV (reference sequence). Trimming removed 2 bases at V and 5 bases at J, with 9 bases between. The CDR3 coding sequence is TGTGCCAGCAGTTTAATGAGTGCGGAGACCCAGTACTTC. Protein product: CASSLMSAETQYF.

The J gene is TRBJ2-3, the V gene TRBV25-1; D is unclear. With 4 bases removed from V and 2 bases from J, the gap between germline ends came to 10 bases. Germline V gene data show CDR1 as MGHDK and CDR2 as SYGVNS. The CDR3 loop spans 14 amino acids. The DNA of the CDR3 is TGTGCCAGCAGTGCCTGGCTGGCCACAGATACGCAGTATTTT. This sequence encodes CASSAWLATDTQYF.

This clone was picked up a small number of times. The chain has TRBV11-2 and TRBJ2-2, with 7 bases identical to TRBD1. V lost 5 bases and J lost 4; bases outside the gene matches: 16. CDR3 length equals 18 residues. Looked up from germline, CDR1 is SGHAT and CDR2 is FQNNGV. The CDR3 loop reads CASSPRDRDSVFTGELFF. Here the CDR3 DNA reads TGTGCCAGCAGCCCCCGAGATCGGGACAGCGTATTCACCGGGGAGCTGTTTTTT.

The chain joins TRBV5-6 to TRBJ2-1, with 10 nucleotides matching TRBD1. Germline V gene lookup returns CDR1 SGHDT and CDR2 YYEEEE. The CDR3 runs to 15 residues. V was pared by 4 bases and J by 4 bases, with 5 bases of the junction left unmatched. CDR3 amino acids: CASSPRDRGYNEQFF. CDR3 nucleotides: TGTGCCAGCAGCCCTCGGGACAGGGGTTACAATGAGCAGTTCTTC.

This clone was counted once. The chain is built from TRBV10-3 and TRBJ1-1; maybe TRBD1 (5 bases). CDR1 is ENHRY, CDR2 SYGVKD, per germline. Trimming left V 7 bases short and J 3 bases short, with 15 bases between. The CDR3 is made up of 14 amino acids. The DNA for the CDR3 is TGTGCCATCAAGGTCAGGGTCTTGGACACTGAAGCTTTCTTT. Translated, it gives CAIKVRVLDTEAFF.

This clone was seen a single time. V is TRBV3-1 (or the pseudogene TRBV3-2) and J is TRBJ2-7, with 9 bases aligning to TRBD2. Germline V lookup: CDR1 LGHDT, CDR2 YNNKEL (reference sequence). This CDR3 contains 13 residues. V lost 4 bases to trimming and J lost 5 bases; unmatched junction nucleotides: 3. The CDR3 DNA reads as TGTGCCAGCAGCCCGCGGGGGGGGGACGAGCAGTACTTC. Amino acids: CASSPRGGDEQYF.

The chain uses TRBV6-4 and TRBJ2-2; the match to TRBD2 covers 10 bases. V trimming: 4 bases; J trimming: 3 bases; junction bases outside the gene matches: 5. Per germline, CDR1 MRHNA and CDR2 SNTAGT. CDR3 length: 16 amino acids. CDR3 DNA sequence: TGTGCCAGCAGTGCCGGAGCGGGGGGGTACACCGGGGAGCTGTTTTTT. Translation: CASSAGAGGYTGELFF.

The genes are TRBV27 and TRBJ1-2; D may be TRBD1 (5 bases). CDR1 and CDR2 from the germline V gene are MNHEY and SMNVEV (reference sequence). Trimming took off 0 bases at V and 8 bases at J, with 13 bases between the two ends. This CDR3 is built from 14 residues. CDR3 amino acids: CASSLSARADGYTF. The CDR3 DNA follows: TGTGCCAGCAGTTTATCAGCCAGGGCGGACGGCTACACCTTC.

The chain couples TRBV6-2 or TRBV6-3 to TRBJ2-2; D unresolved. V lost 2 bases and J 6 bases, leaving 7 bases between the germline ends. CDR3 length: 13 amino acids. CDR1 is MNHEY, CDR2 SVGEGT, per germline. For the CDR3, the DNA is TGTGCCAGCAGTTACAATGGGCCCGGGGAGCTGTTTTTT. It translates to CASSYNGPGELFF.

Comments on this clone: The junction differs from germline at one of its ends, possibly a read error. The chain couples TRBV7-7 to TRBJ2-3, with 9 bases fitting TRBD2. Germline V CDR1 and CDR2: SSHAT, FNYEAQ (reference sequence). This CDR3 spans 16 amino acids. CDR3 loop: CASSLRGGGAVDTQYF. CDR3 bases: TGTGCTAGCAGCTTACGTGGCGGGGGGGCGGTAGATACGCAGTATTTT.

The rearrangement links TRBV7-2 to TRBJ1-2; TRBD1 aligns across 7 bases. The CDR3 spans 15 residues. The germline CDR1 and CDR2 sequences are SGHTA and FQGNSA. V trimming: 7 bases; J trimming: 6 bases; junction bases outside the gene matches: 14. Written as DNA, the CDR3 is TGTGCCAGCACCCCGGGACCGGGACAGAACCATGGCTACACCTTC. Protein: CASTPGPGQNHGYTF.

J is TRBJ2-4 and V is TRBV11-2; weak D call: TRBD2 (5 bases). The V gene's germline CDR1 is SGHAT and CDR2 FQNNGV. Trimming took 5 bases from V and 6 from J, leaving 11 bases between them. CDR3 length equals 13 residues. The CDR3 loop reads CASSAWAGNIQYF. CDR3 coding DNA: TGTGCCAGCAGCGCCTGGGCGGGAAACATTCAGTACTTC. Using reference TRBV11-2 and TRBJ2-4 for the parts outside the CDR3, the full variable domain is EAGVAQSPRYKIIEKRQSVAFWCNPISGHATLYWYQQILGQGPKLLIQFQNNGVVDDSQLPKDRFSAERLKGVDSTLKIQPAKLEDSAVYLCASSAWAGNIQYFGAGTRLSVL.

This clone was picked up one time. V and J are TRBV11-2 and TRBJ1-2, with a tentative D call TRBD1 (6 bases). Germline V CDR1 and CDR2: SGHAT, FQNNGV. Trimming removed 5 bases from V and 6 bases from J, with 19 bases in between. The CDR3 contains 15 residues. The DNA for the CDR3 is TGTGCCAGCAGCCTATCAGCAGCGACAGGACATGGCTACACCTTC. It specifies CASSLSAATGHGYTF.

V usage is TRBV4-1 and J usage is TRBJ1-5, with a weak D call TRBD1 (6 bases). Looked up from germline, CDR1 is MGHRA and CDR2 is YSYEKL. Deletions cut 3 bases from V and 6 bases from J, with 12 bases between. The CDR3 covers 14 residues. The CDR3 protein is CASSQETGTQPQHF. The DNA of the CDR3 is TGCGCCAGCAGCCAGGAAACAGGGACTCAGCCCCAGCATTTT.

The chain employs TRBV19 and TRBJ1-4; unclear D gene. V lost 3 bases and J 5 bases, leaving 13 bases between the germline ends. This CDR3 is 15 amino acids long. Germline values: CDR1 LNHDA, CDR2 SQIVND (reference sequence). The CDR3 loop is CASSIPIGRNEKLFF. CDR3 coding DNA: TGTGCCAGTAGTATCCCGATAGGGAGGAATGAAAAACTGTTTTTT. The full variable domain, rest sourced from reference TRBV19 and TRBJ1-4, is DGGITQSPKYLFRKEGQNVTLSCEQNLNHDAMYWYRQDPGQGLRLIYYSQIVNDFQKGDIAEGYSVSREKKESFPLTVTSAQKNPTAFYLCASSIPIGRNEKLFFGSGTQLSVL.

In nucleotides, the CDR3 is TGTGCCAGCAGCTTAGCGCGCCGGGGGTCAGATACGCAGTATTTT. Protein product: CASSLARRGSDTQYF. V is TRBV7-8 and J is TRBJ2-3; D is possibly TRBD2 (6 bases). The length of the CDR3 is 15 residues. The V end was cut by 0 bases, the J end by 4 bases, with 11 bases between. CDR1 is SGHVS, CDR2 FQNEAQ, per germline.

The chain has TRBV7-9 and TRBJ2-1, with 12 bases aligning to TRBD1. V gave up 4 bases and J gave up 10 bases; unmatched junction bases: 8. CDR1 and CDR2 (germline): SEHNR, FQNEAQ (reference sequence). CDR3 length: 15 residues. The CDR3 here is CASSSSGQGASEQFF. CDR3 nucleotides: TGTGCCAGCAGCTCTTCGGGACAGGGGGCATCGGAGCAGTTCTTC.

The chain joins TRBV24-1 to TRBJ2-3, with 8 bases that match TRBD1. Trimming removed 4 bases from V and 0 bases from J; junction bases left unmatched: 5. CDR1 KGHDR and CDR2 SFDVKD come from the germline V gene. The CDR3 totals 16 residues. The CDR3 nucleotides are TGTGCCACCAGTGACCCGGACAGGGAAAGCACAGATACGCAGTATTTT. Protein sequence: CATSDPDRESTDTQYF.

Turning to this clone: The sample has other DNA sequences that encode this CDR3 too. J is TRBJ1-1 and V is TRBV10-1; possible D gene TRBD1, 6 bases. Trimming removed 0 bases at V and 1 base at J, with 6 bases between. The V gene's germline CDR1 is WNHNN and CDR2 SYGVQD (reference sequence). CDR3 length: 14 amino acids. In DNA form, the CDR3 reads TGCGCCAGCAGTGAGTCGACAGGGAACACTGAAGCTTTCTTT. It codes for CASSESTGNTEAFF.

This chain joins TRBV3-1 (or the pseudogene TRBV3-2) and TRBJ1-1; D perhaps matches TRBD1 (5 bases). Trimming took off 4 bases at V and 7 bases at J, with 7 bases between the two ends. The CDR3 loop spans 11 amino acids. The germline gives CDR1 LGHDT, CDR2 YNNKEL (reference sequence). The CDR3 spells CASSLQGEAFF. As DNA, the CDR3 is TGTGCCAGCAGCCTTCAGGGTGAAGCTTTCTTT.

The chain uses TRBV19 and TRBJ1-2, with 11 nucleotides matching TRBD1. This CDR3 has 14 residues. The J segment lost 7 bases and the V segment lost 6 bases, leaving 7 bases of the junction unmatched. The germline V gene has CDR1 LNHDA and CDR2 SQIVND (reference sequence). CDR3 in amino acids: CASRFGQGASGYTF. CDR3 in DNA: TGTGCCAGTAGATTCGGACAGGGGGCATCTGGCTACACCTTC.

This CDR3 is CASRVGQVNSPLHF. The CDR3 DNA reads as TGTGCCAGCAGGGTGGGACAGGTTAATTCACCCCTCCACTTT. The rearrangement links TRBV27 to TRBJ1-6, with 8 bases matching TRBD1. With V trimmed by 6 bases and J by 6 bases, 4 bases remained unmatched. The V gene's germline CDR1 is MNHEY and CDR2 SMNVEV (reference sequence). The CDR3 length is 14 residues.

The V gene is TRBV2, the J gene TRBJ2-2; TRBD1 agrees at 7 bases. Trimming at V came to 7 bases and at J to 4 bases, leaving 6 bases not matched to a gene. The CDR3 runs to 14 residues. Germline values: CDR1 SNHLY, CDR2 FYNNEI. CDR3 in amino acids: CASTGDSATGELFF. In DNA, the CDR3 is TGTGCCAGCACCGGGGACAGCGCCACCGGGGAGCTGTTTTTT.

CDR3 in amino acids: CATSPGGDYGYTF. The CDR3 DNA sequence: TGTGCCACCAGTCCGGGGGGCGACTATGGCTACACCTTC. The rearrangement joins TRBV24-1 to TRBJ1-2, with a possible D match to TRBD1 (6 bases). Trimming took 6 bases from V and 3 from J, leaving 10 bases between them. The CDR3 is 13 residues long. In germline, CDR1 is KGHDR, CDR2 SFDVKD.